The rows below give T cell receptor beta chains drawn from one sample of a study of T cells in Graves' hyperthyroidism and ophthalmopathy. MiXCR was run by TCRdb on the multiplex PCR reads, yielding one entry per CDR3 protein. Of 300,000 to 350,000 distinct CDR3 sequences in the sample, under 25% were seen once. Sequencing input: blood. The receptors stem from a woman in her 50s with Graves' hyperthyroidism. CDR3s include the opening cysteine and the closing phenylalanine or tryptophan. A D gene is named only where the DNA matches it firmly. Only some rows state a clone size, as once, few, many or a class for expanded clones.

D: TRBD1
V: TRBV27
size: NA
J: TRBJ1-5
DNA: TGTGCCAGCAGCAGACAGGGGGCTTGGCAGCCCCAGCATTTT
CDR3: CASSRQGAWQPQHF

D: NA
V: TRBV2
size: NA
J: TRBJ2-1
DNA: TGTGCCAGCAGTGAAGTGGGGCGGGGAAGCTCCTACAATGAGCAGTTCTTC
CDR3: CASSEVGRGSSYNEQFF

D: NA
V: TRBV20-1
size: few
J: TRBJ1-2
DNA: TGCAGTGCTAGAGATTCCCAGGGGAAGAGCGGCTACACCTTC
CDR3: CSARDSQGKSGYTF

D: TRBD1
V: TRBV2
size: NA
J: TRBJ2-7
DNA: TGTGCCAGCAGGACGACAGGGCGGACCTACGAGCAGTACTTC
CDR3: CASRTTGRTYEQYF

D: TRBD1
V: TRBV12-3/TRBV12-4
size: many
J: TRBJ1-1
DNA: TGTGCCAGCAGGCCAACTCACAGGGGGGGGAACACTGAAGCTTTCTTT
CDR3: CASRPTHRGGNTEAFF

D: NA
V: TRBV11-2
size: few
J: TRBJ1-2
DNA: TGTGCCAGCAGCTTGGCAGGCGGCAGAGCTAACTATGGCTACACCTTC
CDR3: CASSLAGGRANYGYTF

D: NA
V: TRBV6-1
size: few
J: TRBJ2-3
DNA: TGTGCCAGCAGTACACCGGGAGCATGGGGAAATACGCAGTATTTT
CDR3: CASSTPGAWGNTQYF

D: NA
V: TRBV4-1
size: many
J: TRBJ2-2
DNA: TGCGCCAGCAGCCAAGAGGGGCTAGTTCTCGGGGAGCTGTTTTTT
CDR3: CASSQEGLVLGELFF

D: NA
V: TRBV5-1
size: medium-sized
J: TRBJ1-1
DNA: TGCGCCAGCAGCTTGGTGGGCAGTATGAACACTGAAGCTTTCTTT
CDR3: CASSLVGSMNTEAFF

D: TRBD1
V: TRBV2
size: many
J: TRBJ1-6
DNA: TGTGCCAGCAGTGCCCCGGGACAGGGTCATTCACCCCTCCACTTT
CDR3: CASSAPGQGHSPLHF

D: NA
V: TRBV10-1
size: NA
J: TRBJ1-1
DNA: TGCGCCAGCACCCAGGAGGAAAGGCAACACACTGGAGCTTTCTTT
CDR3: CASTQEERQHTGAFF

D: TRBD1
V: TRBV20-1
size: NA
J: TRBJ1-1
DNA: TGCAGTGCTAGAAATAAAAAAATGGACAGGGGCACTGAAGCTTTCTTT
CDR3: CSARNKKMDRGTEAFF

D: TRBD2
V: TRBV12-3/TRBV12-4
size: many
J: TRBJ2-2
DNA: TGTGCCAGCAGTTTTTGGCTAGCGGGTAGGACCGGGGAGCTGTTTTTT
CDR3: CASSFWLAGRTGELFF

D: NA
V: TRBV6-6
size: many
J: TRBJ2-7
DNA: TGTGCCAGCAGTTACGTAGGAGTCAACGAGCAGTACTTC
CDR3: CASSYVGVNEQYF

D: NA
V: TRBV28
size: many
J: TRBJ2-7
DNA: TGTGCCAGCAGAAGGGTAGATACCTACGAGCAGTACTTC
CDR3: CASRRVDTYEQYF

D: NA
V: TRBV28
size: few
J: TRBJ2-3
DNA: TGTGCCAGCAGCCTACCGTGGGATACGCAGTATTTT
CDR3: CASSLPWDTQYF

D: TRBD2
V: TRBV6-2/TRBV6-3
size: many
J: TRBJ2-5
DNA: TGTGCCAGCAGAAAACGACTAGCAGAGCAAGAGACCCAGTACTTC
CDR3: CASRKRLAEQETQYF

D: NA
V: TRBV2
size: many
J: TRBJ2-7
DNA: TGTGCCAGCAGTGGGACAGCCCTCGGCGAGCAGTACTTC
CDR3: CASSGTALGEQYF

D: NA
V: TRBV7-2
size: NA
J: TRBJ1-4
DNA: TGTGCCAGCAGCTTAGTCGGGGGGCGTAGTGAAAAACTGTTTTTT
CDR3: CASSLVGGRSEKLFF

D: TRBD1
V: TRBV7-7
size: once
J: TRBJ1-1
DNA: TGTGCTAGCAGCATAGACAGGGTGGACACTGAAGCTTTCTTT
CDR3: CASSIDRVDTEAFF

D: NA
V: TRBV28
size: many
J: TRBJ1-5
DNA: TGTGCCAGCAGGGATAAGGGAGTACTGCGCAATCAGCCCCAGCATTTT
CDR3: CASRDKGVLRNQPQHF